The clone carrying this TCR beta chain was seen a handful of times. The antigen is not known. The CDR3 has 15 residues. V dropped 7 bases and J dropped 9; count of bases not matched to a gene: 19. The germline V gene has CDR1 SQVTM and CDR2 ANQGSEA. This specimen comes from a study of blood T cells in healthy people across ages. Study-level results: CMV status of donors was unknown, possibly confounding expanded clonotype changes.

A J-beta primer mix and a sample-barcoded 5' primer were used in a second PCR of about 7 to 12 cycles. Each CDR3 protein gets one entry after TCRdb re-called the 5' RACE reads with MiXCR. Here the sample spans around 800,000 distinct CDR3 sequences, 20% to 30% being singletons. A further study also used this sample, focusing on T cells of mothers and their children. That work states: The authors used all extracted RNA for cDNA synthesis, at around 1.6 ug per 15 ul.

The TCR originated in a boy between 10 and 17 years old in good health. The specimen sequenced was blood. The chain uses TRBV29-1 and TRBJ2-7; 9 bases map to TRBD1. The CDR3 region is CSASRRTGDLRLQYF. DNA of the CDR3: TGCAGCGCCTCCCGTAGGACAGGGGACCTCCGGTTGCAGTACTTC.